This is a list of T cell receptor beta chains from one sample in a study of cytomegalovirus exposure and HLA in healthy donors. Clones were sequenced by immunoSEQ multiplex PCR, and TCRdb holds only the in-frame ones, with some missing. The sample contains 150,000 or so clones, approximately 80% of which appear only once. Material for sequencing was PBMCs. All receptors come from a male donor in good health and CMV-seropositive. Each CDR3 is given with its conserved first and last residue. D genes are given only for firm matches. Expanded clones are given a class, and other clones once, few, many or no size at all.

J gene,clone size,V gene,D gene,CDR3 protein,CDR3 DNA
TRBJ1-2,.,TRBV15,.,CATSREPQGNYGYTF,TGTGCCACCAGCAGAGAACCTCAGGGAAACTATGGCTACACCTTC
TRBJ1-6,.,TRBV4-1,.,CASSQGEVTLHF,TGCGCCAGCAGCCAGGGGGAGGTCACCCTCCACTTT
TRBJ2-7,.,TRBV9,TRBD2,CASSVEASGTSYEQYF,TGTGCCAGCAGCGTAGAAGCTAGCGGGACCTCCTACGAGCAGTACTTC
TRBJ1-2,.,TRBV27,TRBD1,CASSPGTGNYGYTF,TGTGCCAGCAGTCCCGGGACAGGGAACTATGGCTACACCTTC
TRBJ1-1,.,TRBV10-1,TRBD1,CASSEGETGSLLNTEAFF,TGCGCCAGCAGTGAGGGCGAGACAGGGTCCCTCTTGAACACTGAAGCTTTCTTT
TRBJ2-3,.,TRBV28,TRBD2,CASSLIRTSGSTDTQYF,TGTGCCAGCAGTCTCATCCGGACTAGCGGGAGCACAGATACGCAGTATTTT
TRBJ1-6,once,TRBV4-1,TRBD1,CASSQTGTGNSPLHF,TGCGCCAGCAGCCAAACCGGGACAGGTAATTCACCCCTCCACTTT
TRBJ1-2,.,TRBV9,TRBD1,CASSRQGHGYTF,TGTGCCAGCAGTAGACAGGGCCATGGCTACACCTTC
TRBJ2-5,.,TRBV9,TRBD1,CASSEAGGGETQYF,TGTGCCAGCAGCGAGGCAGGGGGCGGTGAGACCCAGTACTTC
TRBJ2-7,.,TRBV9,.,CASSVGLITSYEQYF,TGTGCCAGCAGCGTAGGTCTGATAACTTCCTACGAGCAGTACTTC
TRBJ1-5,.,TRBV5-1,TRBD1,CASSPGQGASNQPQHF,TGCGCCAGCAGCCCTGGACAGGGGGCGAGCAATCAGCCCCAGCATTTT
TRBJ2-7,.,TRBV11-2,TRBD2,CASKKASGPYEQYF,TGTGCCAGCAAGAAAGCTAGCGGGCCCTACGAGCAGTACTTC
TRBJ2-2,.,TRBV7-8,TRBD1,CASRKTGLDTGELFF,TGTGCCAGCAGAAAGACAGGGTTGGACACCGGGGAGCTGTTTTTT
TRBJ1-3,once,TRBV25-1,TRBD1,CASSDWTGGTGNTIYF,TGTGCCAGCAGTGATTGGACAGGGGGTACTGGAAACACCATATATTTT
TRBJ2-2,.,TRBV9,.,CASSVMSTGELFF,TGTGCCAGCAGCGTAATGAGCACCGGGGAGCTGTTTTTT
TRBJ2-3,few,TRBV6-5,.,CASSGGHTQYF,TGTGCCAGCAGTGGAGGGCATACGCAGTATTTT
TRBJ2-5,.,TRBV7-9,.,CASSTEETQYF,TGTGCCAGCAGTACAGAAGAGACCCAGTACTTC
TRBJ2-2,few,TRBV9,TRBD1,CASRSRTGSGELFF,TGTGCCAGCAGGAGTCGGACAGGGTCGGGGGAGCTGTTTTTT
TRBJ2-7,.,TRBV7-2,TRBD1,CASSARQGLEQYF,TGTGCCAGCAGCGCCCGACAGGGTTTAGAGCAGTACTTC
TRBJ2-2,few,TRBV4-1,TRBD1,CASSPHGGQGGTGELFF,TGCGCCAGCAGCCCACACGGGGGACAGGGGGGAACCGGGGAGCTGTTTTTT
TRBJ1-1,few,TRBV18,.,CASSPNEAFF,TGTGCCAGCTCACCTAATGAAGCTTTCTTT
TRBJ2-1,.,TRBV7-2,TRBD2,CASSLPGLANEQFF,TGTGCCAGCAGCCTTCCGGGACTAGCCAATGAGCAGTTCTTC
TRBJ2-3,.,TRBV7-2,TRBD2,CASSFASGGTDTQYF,TGTGCCAGCAGCTTCGCTAGCGGTGGCACAGATACGCAGTATTTT
TRBJ2-2,few,TRBV9,TRBD2,CASTLAGTGELFF,TGTGCCAGCACCTTAGCGGGAACCGGGGAGCTGTTTTTT
TRBJ2-2,.,TRBV2,.,CASRWREVPGELFF,TGTGCCAGCAGGTGGAGGGAGGTCCCCGGGGAGCTGTTTTTT
TRBJ2-6,.,TRBV5-6,.,CASNWGGLAAGANVLTF,TGTGCCAGCAACTGGGGGGGCCTAGCAGCTGGGGCCAACGTCCTGACTTTC
TRBJ1-5,.,TRBV28,TRBD1,CASSITGVHQPQHF,TGTGCCAGCAGCATAACAGGGGTTCATCAGCCCCAGCATTTT
TRBJ1-1,.,TRBV2,.,CASSDLGLNTEAFF,TGTGCCAGCAGTGATCTGGGGCTGAACACTGAAGCTTTCTTT
TRBJ2-7,once,TRBV27,TRBD2,CASSLTAGGWNEQYF,TGTGCCAGCAGTCTAACGGCGGGAGGGTGGAACGAGCAGTACTTC
TRBJ2-3,.,TRBV4-3,TRBD2,CASSLNSGGAADTQYF,TGCGCCAGCAGCCTGAACAGCGGGGGGGCGGCAGATACGCAGTATTTT
TRBJ2-7,.,TRBV25-1,.,CASSEFDSSYEQYF,TGTGCCAGCAGTGAATTCGACAGCTCCTACGAGCAGTACTTC
TRBJ1-5,.,TRBV10-1,TRBD1,CASSQGVDQPQHF,TGCGCCAGCAGTCAGGGGGTAGATCAGCCCCAGCATTTT
TRBJ2-4,.,TRBV5-1,TRBD2,CASSIGLAGKNIQYF,TGCGCCAGCAGCATCGGACTAGCGGGCAAAAACATTCAGTACTTC
TRBJ2-7,.,TRBV30,.,CAWSGGGYLYEQYF,TGTGCCTGGAGTGGAGGGGGTTATCTCTACGAGCAGTACTTC
TRBJ2-1,.,TRBV5-1,TRBD2,CASSLGRGGAGGNNEQFF,TGCGCCAGCAGCTTGGGAAGGGGAGGAGCGGGAGGGAATAATGAGCAGTTCTTC
TRBJ2-1,.,TRBV27,TRBD1,CASSRTGTGRYNEQFF,TGTGCCAGCAGCCGAACCGGGACAGGGAGATACAATGAGCAGTTCTTC
TRBJ2-1,.,TRBV5-1,TRBD2,CASSAGTSGLGDEQFF,TGCGCCAGCAGCGCGGGGACTAGCGGTCTAGGGGATGAGCAGTTCTTC
TRBJ2-2,.,TRBV7-8,.,CASSSTADTGELFF,TGTGCCAGCAGCTCCACAGCGGACACCGGGGAGCTGTTTTTT
TRBJ2-3,.,TRBV30,.,CAWSVGRETDTQYF,TGTGCCTGGAGTGTAGGTAGGGAGACAGATACGCAGTATTTT
TRBJ2-3,.,TRBV6-5,TRBD2,CASASGITDTQYF,TGTGCCAGCGCTAGCGGGATCACAGATACGCAGTATTTT
TRBJ1-1,.,TRBV6-5,.,CASSRPQGTEAFF,TGTGCCAGCAGTCGCCCTCAGGGAACTGAAGCTTTCTTT
TRBJ1-1,few,TRBV10-1,.,CASSPPGVPNTEAFF,TGCGCCAGCAGCCCCCCAGGGGTTCCGAACACTGAAGCTTTCTTT
TRBJ1-6,few,TRBV19,.,CASSRDLRDSSPLHF,TGTGCCAGTAGTCGGGACCTTCGGGACTCTTCACCCCTCCACTTT
TRBJ2-3,.,TRBV7-9,.,CASSSHQSMTDTQYF,TGTGCCAGCAGCTCCCATCAGTCCATGACAGATACGCAGTATTTT
TRBJ1-5,.,TRBV10-3,TRBD1,CAISEYRGGQPQHF,TGTGCCATCAGTGAGTACAGGGGGGGGCAGCCCCAGCATTTT
TRBJ2-2,.,TRBV9,.,CASSVDPGLTGELFF,TGTGCCAGCAGCGTAGACCCAGGCCTTACCGGGGAGCTGTTTTTT
TRBJ2-5,.,TRBV7-8,.,CASSSAALAEETQYF,TGTGCCAGCAGCTCGGCGGCCCTAGCCGAAGAGACCCAGTACTTC
TRBJ1-1,.,TRBV30,TRBD1,CAWSSPGTATTEAFF,TGTGCCTGGAGCTCCCCCGGGACAGCAACTACTGAAGCTTTCTTT
TRBJ2-4,.,TRBV5-8,.,CASSLGTLLAKNIQYF,TGTGCCAGCAGCTTGGGGACACTACTAGCCAAAAACATTCAGTACTTC
TRBJ2-5,.,TRBV19,.,CASKDLYQETQYF,TGTGCCAGTAAGGACTTGTACCAAGAGACCCAGTACTTC
TRBJ2-7,once,TRBV30,.,CAWSDRDEQYF,TGTGCCTGGAGTGACAGGGACGAGCAGTACTTC
TRBJ1-2,.,TRBV28,TRBD1,CASFHRGSGNYGYTF,TGTGCCAGTTTTCACAGGGGGTCAGGGAACTATGGCTACACCTTC
TRBJ2-7,.,TRBV13,TRBD1,CASSGDSLAYEQYF,TGTGCCAGCAGCGGGGACAGTCTCGCCTACGAGCAGTACTTC